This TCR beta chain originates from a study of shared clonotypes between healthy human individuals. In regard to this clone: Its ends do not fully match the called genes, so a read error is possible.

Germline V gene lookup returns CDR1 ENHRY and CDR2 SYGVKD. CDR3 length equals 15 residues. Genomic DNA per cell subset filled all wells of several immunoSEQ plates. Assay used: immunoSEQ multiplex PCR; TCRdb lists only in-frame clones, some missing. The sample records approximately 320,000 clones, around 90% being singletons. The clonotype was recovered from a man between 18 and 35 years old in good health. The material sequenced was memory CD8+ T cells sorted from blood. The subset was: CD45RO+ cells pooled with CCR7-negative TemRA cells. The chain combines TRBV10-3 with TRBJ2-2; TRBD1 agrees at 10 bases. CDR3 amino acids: CAINEGQGNIGELFF. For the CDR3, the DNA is TGTGCCATCAACGAGGGACAGGGGAACATCGGGGAGCTGTTTTTT.